This note documents a single T cell receptor beta chain sequence. Its antigen remains unidentified. Of the isolated RNA, all was reverse transcribed, and so the sequenced material was expressed TCRB transcripts. The method was immunoSEQ multiplex PCR; TCRdb's version includes in-frame clones alone and lacks a portion of them. This sample yields hundreds of thousands of clones, of which around 15% are seen a single time; 0.03% to 0.04% belongs to the top ten. The sample belongs to a study of beta chain features in type 1 diabetes. Across the study: Researchers looked at fewer than 120,000,000 sorted cells across all samples. Study observations and caveats: Comparison showed that naive, central memory and Treg TCRB repertoires appeared more similar among patients than among healthy donors. Patients with type 1 diabetes showed fewer VDJ junction insertions and more deletions. TCRB CDR3s from Type 1 diabetes patients were moderately but significantly shorter in all four CD4+ subsets. Researchers caution that PCR might favor shorter templates, equally among patients and controls.

CDR1 is SNHLY, CDR2 FYNNEI, per germline. V was pared by 8 bases and J by 10 bases, with 2 bases of the junction left unmatched. The CDR3 loop spans 12 amino acids. The V and J genes are TRBV2 and TRBJ1-4; 12 nucleotides line up with TRBD1. This clonotype was obtained from a man between 18 and 35 years old with type 1 diabetes. Sequencing was carried out using naive CD4+ T cells from blood. CDR3 nucleotides: TGTGCCAGCGGGACAGGGGGCGTAAAACTGTTTTTT. It specifies CASGTGGVKLFF.